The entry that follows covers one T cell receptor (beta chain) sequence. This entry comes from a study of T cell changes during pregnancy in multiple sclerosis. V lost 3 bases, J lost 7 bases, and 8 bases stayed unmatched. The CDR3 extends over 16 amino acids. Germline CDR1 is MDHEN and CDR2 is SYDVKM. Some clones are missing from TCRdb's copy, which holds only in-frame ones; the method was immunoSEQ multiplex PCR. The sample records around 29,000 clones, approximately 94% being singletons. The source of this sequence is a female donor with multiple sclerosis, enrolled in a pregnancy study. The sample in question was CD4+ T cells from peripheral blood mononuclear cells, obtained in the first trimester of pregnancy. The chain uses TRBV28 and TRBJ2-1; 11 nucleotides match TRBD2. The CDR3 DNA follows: TGTGCCAGCAGTTTTTCTTCTAGCGGGGGGAGGAATGAGCAGTTCTTC. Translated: CASSFSSSGGRNEQFF.